This T cell receptor beta chain is drawn from a study of cytomegalovirus exposure and HLA in healthy donors. Overall study findings and caveats: Rarity marked most TCR sequences, yet some public TCRs occurred in many donors. Information on immune exposure was restricted to one variable (CMV serostatus).

The germline CDR1 and CDR2 sequences are LNHDA and SQIVND (reference sequence). Trimming stripped 1 base from V and 0 bases from J, with 22 bases between. The CDR3 has 20 residues. All donors participated as healthy donors of bone marrow. Details on this clone: Its specificity is unknown.

The primer mix had 60 Vbeta and 13 Jbeta primers. In the authors' methods: Later, roughly 86 million unique TCR beta chains were counted in an analysis, and some 11 million of them were shared. TCRdb keeps only in-frame clones here, not all; method: immunoSEQ multiplex PCR. For V, J and clone size, that table is used; D and trimming come from the DNA. Here the sample spans some 170,000 clones, approximately 70% being singletons. The sequence was collected from a human donor in good health. The chain uses TRBV19 and TRBJ1-5; D may be TRBD1 (6 bases). Sequenced: PBMCs. The CDR3 DNA reads TGTGCCAGTAGTATAGGGACGGGACAAGTGACCCATTTTAGCAATCAGCCCCAGCATTTT. Translated, it gives CASSIGTGQVTHFSNQPQHF.